The 19 T cell receptor beta chains listed next were all sequenced from one sample in a study of T-cell memory formation after mild COVID-19. MiXCR, applied by TCRdb to the 5' RACE reads, yields one record per CDR3 protein. The sample holds about 430,000 distinct CDR3 sequences, 15% to 20% seen once. The sample taken for sequencing was PBMCs or a T cell subset sorted from them (not recorded which). These receptor sequences come from a man younger than 35 who had mild COVID-19 (a few samples of this study predate the infection). Cell type and time point are not known.

This clonotype was detected only a few times. V and J are TRBV5-1 and TRBJ1-1, with D maybe TRBD1 (6 bases). From germline, CDR1 is SGHRS and CDR2 YFSETQ. The CDR3 spans 15 residues. The V and J ends lost 0 bases and 4 bases respectively, with 13 bases between them. CDR3: CASSLAGGQSTEAFF. The CDR3 DNA is TGCGCCAGCAGCTTGGCTGGGGGGCAGAGCACTGAAGCTTTCTTT.

The chain carries TRBV10-2 and TRBJ1-2; D is unclear. The V end lost 3 bases, the J end lost 4 bases, and 9 bases lay between the germline ends. Germline V gene data show CDR1 as WSHSY and CDR2 as SAAADI. The CDR3 covers 13 residues. CDR3 nucleotide sequence: TGCGCCAGCAGTGACCAAGGCGGCTATGGCTACACCTTC. It specifies CASSDQGGYGYTF.

The chain combines TRBV4-2 with TRBJ1-2, with TRBD1 as a possible D gene (5 bases). Germline-derived CDR1 and CDR2 are LGHNA and YNFKEQ. V lost 6 bases and J lost 6, with 20 bases in between. The CDR3 spans 15 residues. The CDR3 loop is CASRSDPWGTDGYTF. For the CDR3, the DNA is TGTGCCAGCAGAAGCGACCCCTGGGGGACGGATGGCTACACCTTC.

This clonotype has just a few counts. V and J are TRBV15 and TRBJ2-2; D unresolved. Trimming pared 1 base from V and 3 bases from J, leaving 6 bases between. Germline CDR1 and CDR2: LNHNV and YYDKDF (reference sequence). This CDR3 has 14 amino acids. CDR3 in DNA: TGTGCCACCAGCAGAGTTTTGCACACCGGGGAGCTGTTTTTT. It encodes CATSRVLHTGELFF. Variable domain in full (rest from reference TRBV15 and TRBJ2-2): DAMVIQNPRYQVTQFGKPVTLSCSQTLNHNVMYWYQQKSSQAPKLLFHYYDKDFNNEADTPDNFQSRRPNTSFCFLDIRSPGLGDTAMYLCATSRVLHTGELFFGEGSRLTVL.

The CDR3 region is CASSSRGLGGGDEQFF. Written as DNA, the CDR3 is TGTGCCAGCAGCTCCCGCGGACTAGGGGGCGGGGATGAGCAGTTCTTC. The V and J genes are TRBV7-3 and TRBJ2-1; D may be TRBD1 or TRBD2 (7 bases each). With 4 bases removed from V and 8 bases from J, the gap between germline ends came to 21 bases. The CDR3 sequence is 16 residues long. CDR1 is SGHTA and CDR2 is FQGTGA in the germline V gene.

V is TRBV10-3 and J is TRBJ2-1; 7 bases are shared with TRBD1. J was trimmed by 7 bases and V by 8 bases; bases with no gene match: 17. The CDR3 consists of 16 residues. Germline-derived CDR1 and CDR2 are ENHRY and SYGVKD. CDR3 amino acids: CAISREGAAMRNEQFF. The CDR3 bases are TGTGCCATCTCCCGCGAGGGGGCGGCGATGAGGAATGAGCAGTTCTTC.

In its sample, this clonotype was seen many times. The chain combines TRBV4-3 with TRBJ2-2; the D is unclear. Germline V lookup: CDR1 LGHNA, CDR2 YSLEER. CDR3 length equals 16 residues. V shed 0 bases and J shed 6 bases, with 14 bases lying between them. Here the CDR3 reads CASSQEGVGGAGELFF. DNA of the CDR3: TGCGCCAGCAGCCAAGAAGGCGTCGGTGGGGCCGGGGAGCTGTTTTTT.

The chain uses TRBV6-1 and TRBJ1-1; no reliable D call. V lost 4 bases, J lost 10 bases, and 13 bases lay in between. Germline CDR1 MNHNS, CDR2 SASEGT. This CDR3 region has 12 residues. The CDR3 DNA sequence: TGTGCCAGCAGTGTAACGTCCGTGGGAGCTTTCTTT. This gives the protein CASSVTSVGAFF.

This clonotype was counted only a few times. The genes are TRBV19 and TRBJ1-1; D uncertain. Germline CDR1 LNHDA, CDR2 SQIVND (reference sequence). This CDR3 comprises 15 residues. Trimming stripped 5 bases from V and 0 bases from J, with 13 bases between. The CDR3 spells CASSPLEVMNTEAFF. The CDR3 DNA sequence: TGTGCCAGTAGTCCATTGGAAGTCATGAACACTGAAGCTTTCTTT.

This clonotype was counted many times. The chain is built from TRBV5-1 and TRBJ2-7, with 8 bases fitting TRBD2. Germline assignment: CDR1 SGHRS and CDR2 YFSETQ. Trimming at V came to 4 bases and at J to 5 bases, leaving 11 bases not matched to a gene. This CDR3 region has 15 residues. CDR3 DNA sequence: TGCGCCAGCAGCCCGGGGGGGACAAACCTCCACGAGCAGTACGTC. Amino acids: CASSPGGTNLHEQYV.

CDR3 nucleotide sequence: TGTGCCTGGAGTGTATTTGGGGAGCTGTTTTTT. Its translation is CAWSVFGELFF. V and J are TRBV30 and TRBJ2-2, with no clear D. CDR1 is GTSNPN and CDR2 is SVGIG in the germline V gene (reference sequence). V was pared by 0 bases and J by 8 bases, with 4 bases between. The CDR3 has 11 residues.

The chain is built from TRBV12-3 or TRBV12-4 and TRBJ1-1; 7 nucleotides agree with TRBD1. The CDR3 consists of 14 residues. V lost 9 bases and J lost 4; bases outside the gene matches: 11. CDR3 in DNA: TGTGCCAGAACCGCGACAGGGTACGCCACTGAAGCTTTCTTT. Amino acid sequence: CARTATGYATEAFF.

The J gene is TRBJ2-5, the V gene TRBV6-5; 9 bases are shared with TRBD2. Losses at the gene ends were 4 bases for V and 4 bases for J; bases not matched to a gene: 13. The CDR3 is 17 amino acids. Germline V gene data show CDR1 as MNHEY and CDR2 as SVGAGI. For the CDR3, the DNA is TGTGCCAGCAGTTCTCCTTCTGGCGGGGGGGACGGAGAGACCCAGTACTTC. It specifies CASSSPSGGGDGETQYF.

The chain links TRBV7-2 to TRBJ2-7, with 7 positions matching TRBD2. Per the germline V gene, CDR1 is SGHTA and CDR2 is FQGNSA. V shed 5 bases, J shed 5 bases, and the junction held 12 bases outside the gene matches. The length of the CDR3 is 15 residues. The CDR3 here is CASSPWGGSGDEQYF. CDR3 bases: TGTGCCAGCAGCCCGTGGGGGGGATCTGGCGACGAGCAGTACTTC.

The rearrangement uses TRBV24-1 and TRBJ2-5; D uncertain. There are 13 residues in the CDR3. Germline-derived CDR1 and CDR2 are KGHDR and SFDVKD. With 7 bases removed from V and 4 bases from J, the gap between germline ends came to 12 bases. CDR3 sequence reads: CATSSDLPETQYF. The CDR3 region has the DNA TGTGCCACCAGCTCCGACTTGCCAGAGACCCAGTACTTC.

The chain links TRBV24-1 to TRBJ2-1, with 8 positions matching TRBD1. The CDR3 has 16 amino acids. Germline V CDR1 and CDR2: KGHDR, SFDVKD. J gave up 10 bases and V 0 bases, and 10 bases lay outside the gene matches. The chain's CDR3 is CATSDLHRGTGDEQFF. The CDR3 DNA follows: TGTGCCACCAGTGATTTGCATCGGGGGACAGGCGACGAGCAGTTCTTC.

The V gene is TRBV4-1, the J gene TRBJ1-3, with 8 positions matching TRBD1. The V gene's germline CDR1 is MGHRA and CDR2 YSYEKL. V lost 0 bases and J lost 4; bases outside the gene matches: 8. The CDR3 is 17 amino acids. The CDR3 nucleotides are TGCGCCAGCAGCCAAGATCTCATACGGACAGGGGGAAACACCATATATTTT. It translates to CASSQDLIRTGGNTIYF.

This clonotype was detected a few times. CDR3 loop: CASVTGRANTGELFF. CDR3 in DNA: TGTGCCAGCGTTACAGGCCGCGCGAACACCGGGGAGCTGTTTTTT. The chain links TRBV7-9 to TRBJ2-2, with a possible D match to TRBD1 (5 bases). CDR3 length equals 15 residues. Germline V gene data show CDR1 as SEHNR and CDR2 as FQNEAQ (reference sequence). V gave up 8 bases and J gave up 0 bases, with 13 bases separating them. Full variable domain (remainder filled in from reference TRBV7-9 and TRBJ2-2): DTGVSQNPRHKITKRGQNVTFRCDPISEHNRLYWYRQTLGQGPEFLTYFQNEAQLEKSRLLSDRFSAERPKGSFSTLEIQRTEQGDSAMYLCASVTGRANTGELFFGEGSRLTVL.

In this sample, this clonotype turned up a few times. The chain uses TRBV4-2 and TRBJ1-2; perhaps TRBD1 as D (6 bases). CDR1 is LGHNA, CDR2 YNFKEQ, per germline. Trimming stripped 0 bases from V and 8 bases from J, with 16 bases between. The CDR3 is 15 amino acids. CDR3 coding DNA: TGTGCCAGCAGCCAAGATGGAGGGGGAGGACGAGGCTACACCTTC. This translates into CASSQDGGGGRGYTF.